These T cell receptor beta chains were read from a single sample in a study of cytomegalovirus exposure and HLA in healthy donors. Profiled with immunoSEQ multiplex PCR; TCRdb holds only in-frame clones, not every one. Among around 150,000 clones, roughly three fifths were seen once, and the ten largest hold 6.5%. Sequencing input: PBMCs. These receptors were obtained from a woman in her fifties or sixties in good health and CMV-seronegative. Each CDR3 is given without its conserved first and last residue. Fields, in order: V gene, CDR3 protein.

v_gene: TRBV2
CDR3aa: ASSDPDRGSSNYGYT

v_gene: TRBV9
CDR3aa: ASSRRGTSGGREY

v_gene: TRBV19
CDR3aa: ASSEGGADTQY

v_gene: TRBV4-1
CDR3aa: ASSQEGQGTTEAF

v_gene: TRBV19
CDR3aa: ASRRTSGHEQF

v_gene: TRBV7-3
CDR3aa: ASSPGGTSGGLPLNEQF

v_gene: TRBV7-2
CDR3aa: ASSLGGGQGPNYGYT

v_gene: TRBV19
CDR3aa: ASSTYRNTEAF

v_gene: TRBV2
CDR3aa: ASSGEKLMNTEAF

v_gene: TRBV27
CDR3aa: ASSLPDMDYT

v_gene: TRBV19
CDR3aa: ASSIPRGLAGRRQF

v_gene: TRBV5-1
CDR3aa: ASRRQSRSYNEQF

v_gene: TRBV14
CDR3aa: ASSQGTGGLGEAF

v_gene: TRBV2
CDR3aa: ASSLEAGGTDTQY

v_gene: TRBV15
CDR3aa: ATSERGKRGSYNEQF

v_gene: TRBV5-6
CDR3aa: ASSLGGGRRGEQY

v_gene: TRBV28
CDR3aa: ASSSLTSGKLQETQY

v_gene: TRBV5-1
CDR3aa: ASSLDTGGGTEAF

v_gene: TRBV6-1
CDR3aa: ASSTREQY

v_gene: TRBV6-1
CDR3aa: ASRWGLTDTQY

v_gene: TRBV2
CDR3aa: ASSESVGGAEAF

v_gene: TRBV15
CDR3aa: ATSRDWAVNTGELF

v_gene: TRBV9
CDR3aa: ASSSSTGSYEQY